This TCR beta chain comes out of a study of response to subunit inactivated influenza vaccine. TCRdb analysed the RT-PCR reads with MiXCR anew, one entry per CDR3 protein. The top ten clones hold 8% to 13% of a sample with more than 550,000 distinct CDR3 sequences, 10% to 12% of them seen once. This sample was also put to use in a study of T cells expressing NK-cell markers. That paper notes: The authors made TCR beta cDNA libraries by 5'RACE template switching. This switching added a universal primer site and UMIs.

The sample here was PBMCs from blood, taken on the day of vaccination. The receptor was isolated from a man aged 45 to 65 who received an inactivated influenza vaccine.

CDR3 loop: CASSRGGRDEQFF. The DNA for the CDR3 is TGTGCCAGCAGCAGAGGAGGTCGGGATGAGCAGTTCTTC. This chain joins TRBV7-2 and TRBJ2-1; tentative D call: TRBD2 (5 bases). Germline V gives CDR1 SGHTA, CDR2 FQGNSA. Trimming removed 5 bases at V and 8 bases at J, with 13 bases between. The CDR3 is 13 amino acids.